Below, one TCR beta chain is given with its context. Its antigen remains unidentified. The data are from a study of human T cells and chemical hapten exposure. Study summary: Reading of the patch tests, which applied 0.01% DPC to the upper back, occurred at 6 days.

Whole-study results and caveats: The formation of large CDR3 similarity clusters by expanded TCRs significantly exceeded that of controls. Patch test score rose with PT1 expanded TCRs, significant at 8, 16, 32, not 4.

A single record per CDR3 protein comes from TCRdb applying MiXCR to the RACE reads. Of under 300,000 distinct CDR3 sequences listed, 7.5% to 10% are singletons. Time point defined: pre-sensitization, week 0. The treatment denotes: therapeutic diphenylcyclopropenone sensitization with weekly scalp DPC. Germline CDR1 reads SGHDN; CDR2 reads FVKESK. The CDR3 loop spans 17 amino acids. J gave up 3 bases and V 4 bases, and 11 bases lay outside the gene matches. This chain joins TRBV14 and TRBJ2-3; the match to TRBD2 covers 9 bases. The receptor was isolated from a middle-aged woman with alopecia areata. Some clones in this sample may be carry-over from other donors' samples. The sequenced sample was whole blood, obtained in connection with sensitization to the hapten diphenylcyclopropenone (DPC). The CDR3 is CASSPPGLAGQTDTQYF. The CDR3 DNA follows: TGTGCCAGCAGCCCCCCCGGGCTAGCGGGACAAACAGATACGCAGTATTTT.